This is a list of T cell receptor beta chains from one sample in a study of blood T cell repertoires in COVID-19. The table came from immunoSEQ multiplex PCR; TCRdb's copy has only in-frame clones and leaves some out. The sample records approximately 97,000 clones, around 84% being singletons. Sequencing was done on a sample of peripheral blood. These receptors were obtained from a human donor in a cohort sampled during active COVID-19. Both conserved end residues are part of each CDR3. A D gene is named only where the DNA matches it firmly. Some rows mark clone size as missing; the rest say once, few, many or name a class of expanded clone.

V	size	D	J	DNA	CDR3
TRBV6-6	few	-	TRBJ1-5	TGTGCCAGCAATCTTCAGGGAAATCAGCCCCAGCATTTT	CASNLQGNQPQHF
TRBV11-3	-	TRBD2	TRBJ2-1	TGTGCCAGCAGCGTTCCAGGGACTAGCGTCAATGAGCAGTTCTTC	CASSVPGTSVNEQFF
TRBV14	-	TRBD2	TRBJ2-1	TGTGCCAGCAGCCAAGGTAGCGGGAGGCCCTACAATGAGCAGTTCTTC	CASSQGSGRPYNEQFF
TRBV6-5	-	-	TRBJ2-1	TGTGCCAGCAGTTACGGGCAGGGCCCTCGGTATGAGCAGTTCTTC	CASSYGQGPRYEQFF
TRBV7-2	-	-	TRBJ2-2	TGTGCCAGCAGCTTAGCAGGGGCCGCTAACACCGGGGAGCTGTTTTTT	CASSLAGAANTGELFF
TRBV7-9	-	-	TRBJ2-7	TGTGCCAGCAGCTTAGCTACGGGGAGTAGGTCCTACGAGCAGTACTTC	CASSLATGSRSYEQYF
TRBV7-2	-	TRBD2	TRBJ2-1	TGTGCCAGCAGCGACCTAGCGGGGGGGCCACGGGAGCAGTTCTTC	CASSDLAGGPREQFF
TRBV6-1	once	-	TRBJ1-1	TGTGCCAGCAGTACGACCTCAGGAGGAACTGAAGCTTTCTTT	CASSTTSGGTEAFF
TRBV5-6	-	-	TRBJ2-5	TGTGCCAGCACCCTTCCTGGGGGGGCAGGAGAGACCCAGTACTTC	CASTLPGGAGETQYF
TRBV5-6	-	TRBD1	TRBJ1-4	TGTGCCAGCAGCTGGGACAGGGGAACTGAAAAACTGTTTTTT	CASSWDRGTEKLFF
TRBV9	once	TRBD1	TRBJ1-3	TGTGCCAGCAGCGCTCCTAATAACAGGGGAGGTTCTGGAAACACCATATATTTT	CASSAPNNRGGSGNTIYF
TRBV5-6	-	-	TRBJ2-3	TGTGCCAGCAGCTTGCAGCGGGTCACAGATACGCAGTATTTT	CASSLQRVTDTQYF
TRBV7-3	-	TRBD1	TRBJ2-3	TGTGCCAGCAGCCGCGACAGGGCCACCCGGCCAGATACGCAGTATTTT	CASSRDRATRPDTQYF
TRBV7-2	-	-	TRBJ1-1	TGTGCCAGCAGCTTAGCCGCCCGGGGAGGCGACACTGAAGCTTTCTTT	CASSLAARGGDTEAFF
TRBV5-4	-	-	TRBJ2-5	TGTGCCAGCAAGTGGCCATCCCAAGAGACCCAGTACTTC	CASKWPSQETQYF
TRBV2	-	-	TRBJ1-4	TGTGCCAGCAGTGACGGGAGGGAGGGAAAACTGTTTTTT	CASSDGREGKLFF
TRBV11-2	-	-	TRBJ2-1	TGTGCCAGCAGCTTAGTTTACAGGTCGAGCTCCTACAATGAGCAGTTCTTC	CASSLVYRSSSYNEQFF
TRBV5-1	-	TRBD2	TRBJ2-3	TGCGCCAGCAGCGAGGGACTAGCAGAGCTCACAGATACGCAGTATTTT	CASSEGLAELTDTQYF
TRBV5-6	-	-	TRBJ1-4	TGTGCCAGCAGCAGACTGCCGAATGAAAAACTGTTTTTT	CASSRLPNEKLFF
TRBV11-3	-	TRBD1	TRBJ1-3	TGTGCCAGCAGCTATACAGGGGCTGGAAACACCATATATTTT	CASSYTGAGNTIYF
TRBV7-2	-	-	TRBJ2-1	TGTGCCAGCAGCTTAGTAGGACCGGGACTGCCCTGGGATGAGCAGTTCTTC	CASSLVGPGLPWDEQFF
TRBV19	-	TRBD2	TRBJ2-1	TGTGCCAGTAGTATCGGAGCGGGGGGATCGGGTTACAATGAGCAGTTCTTC	CASSIGAGGSGYNEQFF
TRBV7-2	-	TRBD1	TRBJ2-4	TGTGCCAGCAGCTTAGCAAGACAGGGATATTGGGCCAAAAACATTCAGTACTTC	CASSLARQGYWAKNIQYF
TRBV2	-	-	TRBJ1-2	TGTGCCAGCAGGGCCAGTGGCTACACCTTC	CASRASGYTF
TRBV7-2	-	TRBD2	TRBJ2-7	TGTGCCAGCAACCCAAGCGGGGGGGCCGGATACGAGCAGTACTTC	CASNPSGGAGYEQYF
TRBV6-5	-	TRBD2	TRBJ2-1	TGTGCCAGCAGCCGCGGGGGGCGCTCCTACAATGAGCAGTTCTTC	CASSRGGRSYNEQFF
TRBV7-9	-	TRBD1	TRBJ1-4	TGTGCCAGCGGCCAAGGGACAGGGACACATAATGAAAAACTGTTTTTT	CASGQGTGTHNEKLFF
TRBV4-2	-	-	TRBJ2-5	TGTGCCAGCAGCCTTACTGCGGGGGCTCCTATCCGGGAGACCCAGTACTTC	CASSLTAGAPIRETQYF
TRBV5-1	once	TRBD2	TRBJ2-7	TGCGCCAGCAGCCGGGGACTAGCGGACGTCTACGAGCAGTACTTC	CASSRGLADVYEQYF
TRBV6-6	once	-	TRBJ2-5	TGTGCCAGCAGCCCGGAGGTAGCGGTTACCCAGTACTTC	CASSPEVAVTQYF